Below, 8 T cell receptor beta chains from the same sample are listed, as sequenced in a study of regulatory T cells in long-lasting Graves disease. Described time point: newly diagnosed GD, antithyroid drugs for less than 3 months. RNA extracted from PBMCs served as the sequencing template. iRepertoire HTBI primers and Arm-PCR of CDR3 regions built TCR beta libraries. TCRdb recomputed calls from the multiplex PCR reads with MiXCR, one row per CDR3 protein. Counted here are 350,000 to 500,000 distinct CDR3 sequences, around 13% occurring once; the ten biggest clones make up approximately 19%. This same sample was also taken into another study, of T cells in Graves' hyperthyroidism and ophthalmopathy.

This material consisted of peripheral blood mononuclear cells (PBMCs), taken at new diagnosis, from a patient treated with antithyroid drugs. The receptors originated from a woman in her 50s with Graves disease.

This chain joins TRBV5-6 and TRBJ2-1, with 10 positions matching TRBD2. In germline, CDR1 is SGHDT, CDR2 YYEEEE. V gave up 4 bases and J gave up 7 bases; unmatched junction bases: 8. This CDR3 region has 15 residues. CDR3 bases: TGTGCCAGCAGCCTACTAGCGGGGAGGAGAAATGAGCAGTTCTTC. It yields the protein CASSLLAGRRNEQFF.

The chain joins TRBV18 to TRBJ2-1; tentatively, D is TRBD1 (5 bases). Germline V gives CDR1 KGHSH, CDR2 LQKENI. Trimming cost V 8 bases and J 4 bases, with 12 bases left between them. This CDR3 is 13 amino acids long. The CDR3 spells CASTQELYNEQFF. CDR3 bases: TGTGCCAGCACACAGGAGCTGTACAATGAGCAGTTCTTC.

This rearrangement joins TRBV5-4 to TRBJ1-6; 7 bases fit TRBD1. Per germline, CDR1 SGHNT and CDR2 YYREEE (reference sequence). CDR3 length: 15 residues. V lost 2 bases to trimming and J lost 4 bases; unmatched junction nucleotides: 3. CDR3 DNA sequence: TGTGCCAGCAGCTTTACAGGGGTGTATAATTCACCCCTCCACTTT. Its protein product is CASSFTGVYNSPLHF.

V usage is TRBV20-1 and J usage is TRBJ2-5; 15 bases line up with TRBD2. The J segment lost 5 bases and the V segment lost 3 bases, leaving 1 base of the junction unmatched. The CDR3 has 14 amino acids. The germline CDR1 and CDR2 sequences are DFQATT and SNEGSKA (reference sequence). The CDR3 is CSARGTSGGETQYF. Here the CDR3 DNA reads TGCAGTGCTAGGGGGACTAGCGGGGGGGAGACCCAGTACTTC.

The chain combines TRBV5-1 with TRBJ1-6; no clear D gene. This CDR3 comprises 15 residues. V gave up 1 base and J gave up 1 base, with 6 bases separating them. The germline gives CDR1 SGHRS, CDR2 YFSETQ. CDR3 residues: CASSLLESYNSPLHF. CDR3 DNA: TGCGCCAGCAGCTTGCTAGAATCCTATAATTCACCCCTCCACTTT.

The chain uses TRBV7-9 and TRBJ2-1; 8 bases fit TRBD2. CDR3 size: 15 residues. With 5 bases clipped from V and 4 bases from J, the junction kept 7 bases outside the gene matches. CDR1 and CDR2 from the germline V gene are SEHNR and FQNEAQ (reference sequence). CDR3 protein: CASSPSGSPYNEQFF. CDR3 DNA sequence: TGTGCCAGCAGCCCGAGCGGGAGCCCTTACAATGAGCAGTTCTTC.

Ten or more counts support this clonotype. This chain joins TRBV7-2 and TRBJ2-7, with D perhaps assigned TRBD1 or TRBD2 (5 bases each). This CDR3 has 15 amino acids. The germline V gene has CDR1 SGHTA and CDR2 FQGNSA. Trimming removed 4 bases at V and 2 bases at J, with 15 bases between. CDR3 region: CASSSTGTVTYEQYF. CDR3 in DNA: TGTGCCAGCAGCTCAACCGGGACGGTCACCTACGAGCAGTACTTC. The whole variable domain, remainder taken from reference TRBV7-2 and TRBJ2-7, is GAGVSQSPSNKVTEKGKDVELRCDPISGHTALYWYRQSLGQGLEFLIYFQGNSAPDKSGLPSDRFSAERTGGSVSTLTIQRTQQEDSAVYLCASSSTGTVTYEQYFGPGTRLTVT.

This clonotype was seen ten or more times. J is TRBJ2-3 and V is TRBV5-1; D may be TRBD2 (6 bases). The CDR3 is made up of 15 amino acids. Per germline, CDR1 SGHRS and CDR2 YFSETQ. Trimming took 0 bases from V and 0 from J, leaving 8 bases between them. This chain's CDR3 is CASSLGEASTDTQYF. CDR3 coding DNA: TGCGCCAGCAGCTTGGGGGAGGCGAGCACAGATACGCAGTATTTT.